The T cell receptor beta chain described here comes from a study of early T cells in non-severe SARS-CoV-2 infection. Unique molecular identifiers were added to individual cDNA molecules. MiXCR, applied by TCRdb to the 5' RACE reads, yields one record per CDR3 protein. The sample lists approximately 64,000 distinct CDR3 sequences, over 4.5% occurring once. This clonotype has a handful of counts. Germline V gene sequence: CDR1 SGHAT, CDR2 FQNNGV. The CDR3 spans 17 residues. V was pared by 4 bases and J by 3 bases, with 19 bases between. The V and J genes are TRBV11-2 and TRBJ2-1; D possibly corresponds to TRBD1 (5 bases). This sequence originates from an adult who was a healthcare worker with PCR-confirmed SARS-CoV-2 infection or an uninfected control (not recorded which). Material: whole blood. The CDR3 loop is CASSSPNLDSYYNEQFF. CDR3 sequence (DNA): TGTGCCAGCAGCTCCCCGAATTTAGACAGTTACTACAATGAGCAGTTCTTC.